The 27 T cell receptor beta chains below come from one sample, sequenced in a study of blood T cells in healthy people across ages. Using a J-beta primer mix together with a sample-barcoded 5' primer, a second PCR was run for roughly 6 to 12 cycles. TCRdb processed the 5' RACE reads anew with MiXCR; each CDR3 protein has one entry. In the table there are 1.5 million to 2 million distinct CDR3 sequences, 49% of which are singletons. Sequencing was done on a sample of blood. Receptors originate from a woman between 35 and 50 years old in good health.

This clonotype came up a few times. The gene calls are TRBV20-1 and TRBJ2-3, with 7 bases fitting TRBD2. V shed 6 bases and J 1 base; nucleotides not matched to a gene: 7. The germline gives CDR1 DFQATT, CDR2 SNEGSKA (reference sequence). CDR3 length equals 14 residues. Written as DNA, the CDR3 is TGCAGTGCGGCGGACGCGGGGGGCACAGATACGCAGTATTTT. Protein: CSAADAGGTDTQYF.

As regards this clonotype: A much larger clone lies one base from this, so it may be a read error. This chain connects TRBV4-3 to TRBJ2-1; unclear D gene. The J call may be mistaken, given a closer DNA end match to TRBJ2-7. Germline V gene lookup returns CDR1 LGHNA and CDR2 YSLEER. The CDR3 extends over 14 amino acids. CDR3 bases: TGCGCCAGCAGCCAAGACAGCTCCTACAATGAGCAGTACTTC. Protein: CASSQDSSYNEQYF.

The chain is built from TRBV4-3 and TRBJ1-2; D gene ambiguous. This CDR3 contains 16 residues. The ends were cut back, 0 bases at V and 2 bases at J, with 13 bases in the middle. CDR1 is LGHNA and CDR2 is YSLEER in the germline V gene. The CDR3 nucleotides are TGCGCCAGCAGCCAAGATCACGGCAACACCAACTATGGCTACACCTTC. Translated, it gives CASSQDHGNTNYGYTF.

This clonotype was found a few times. The chain employs TRBV5-5 and TRBJ2-7, with D possibly TRBD2 on 7 matching bases. The CDR3 covers 15 residues. The germline gives CDR1 SGHKS, CDR2 YYEKEE (reference sequence). V was shortened by 1 base and J by 3 bases, with 14 bases between the two germline ends. The DNA for the CDR3 is TGTGCCAGCAGCTTGTTTCGGGGGGCCCGCTACGAGCAGTACTTC. Protein: CASSLFRGARYEQYF. The full variable domain, completed using reference TRBV5-5 and TRBJ2-7, is DAGVTQSPTHLIKTRGQQVTLRCSPISGHKSVSWYQQVLGQGPQFIFQYYEKEERGRGNFPDRFSARQFPNYSSELNVNALLLGDSALYLCASSLFRGARYEQYFGPGTRLTVT.

This chain joins TRBV4-2 and TRBJ2-3; D is uncertain. This CDR3 comprises 15 residues. In germline, CDR1 is LGHNA, CDR2 YNFKEQ. Trimming took off 4 bases at V and 0 bases at J, with 11 bases between the two ends. The CDR3 loop reads CASSPKAASTDTQYF. The CDR3 nucleotides are TGTGCCAGCAGCCCGAAGGCGGCTAGCACAGATACGCAGTATTTT.

This clonotype was detected a few times. The rearrangement links TRBV12-3 or TRBV12-4 to TRBJ2-5, with 7 positions matching TRBD2. The CDR3 covers 14 residues. The J segment lost 4 bases and the V segment lost 7 bases, leaving 9 bases of the junction unmatched. CDR3 in amino acids: CASTRAGSGETQYF. The DNA of the CDR3 is TGTGCCAGCACCCGAGCGGGGAGTGGAGAGACCCAGTACTTC.

The chain joins TRBV20-1 to TRBJ1-5, with D maybe TRBD1 (5 bases). Trimming pared 4 bases from V and 4 bases from J, leaving 20 bases between. CDR3 size: 16 residues. The germline V gene encodes CDR1 DFQATT and CDR2 SNEGSKA (reference sequence). This CDR3 is CSATPGPFSGNQPQHF. The CDR3 region has the DNA TGCAGTGCTACTCCGGGACCCTTTAGCGGTAATCAGCCCCAGCATTTT.

This chain joins TRBV29-1 and TRBJ2-3; TRBD2 agrees at 9 bases. The CDR3 loop spans 15 amino acids. The germline V gene encodes CDR1 SQVTM and CDR2 ANQGSEA. After removal of 4 bases from V and 2 bases from J, the junction contained 7 bases not matched to a gene. CDR3 sequence: CSVALLAGDTDTQYF. Here the CDR3 DNA reads TGCAGCGTTGCACTTTTAGCGGGGGACACAGATACGCAGTATTTT.

J is TRBJ2-5 and V is TRBV6-1; TRBD2 aligns across 13 bases. Per the germline V gene, CDR1 is MNHNS and CDR2 is SASEGT. CDR3 size: 15 residues. After removal of 4 bases from V and 5 bases from J, the junction contained 4 bases not matched to a gene. CDR3 in amino acids: CASSALAGGRETQYF. CDR3 nucleotides: TGTGCCAGCAGTGCACTAGCGGGGGGGCGGGAGACCCAGTACTTC.

As regards this clonotype: Relative to the germline gene, one junction end is altered; a read error may explain this. V is TRBV7-7 and J is TRBJ2-7; 11 nucleotides align to TRBD2. The CDR3 totals 15 residues. Germline CDR1 SSHAT, CDR2 FNYEAQ (reference sequence). The CDR3 DNA reads TGTGCTAGCAGCTTGAATGTAGCGGGGGGGAATGAGCAGTACTTC. Its translation is CASSLNVAGGNEQYF. The full variable domain, its missing parts supplied by reference TRBV7-7 and TRBJ2-7, is GAGVSQSPRYKVTKRGQDVTLRCDPISSHATLYWYQQALGQGPEFLTYFNYEAQPDKSGLPSDRFSAERPEGSISTLTIQRTEQRDSAMYRCASSLNVAGGNEQYFGPGTRLTVT.

This clonotype was seen a handful of times. The chain carries TRBV7-3 and TRBJ2-3; D is possibly TRBD1 or TRBD2 (6 bases each). The CDR3 is 16 amino acids. Trimming removed 2 bases from V and 1 base from J, with 13 bases in between. CDR1 is SGHTA and CDR2 is FQGTGA in the germline V gene. CDR3 loop: CASSLPGAKGTDTQYF. The CDR3 bases are TGTGCCAGCAGCTTACCGGGGGCGAAGGGCACAGATACGCAGTATTTT.

As DNA, the CDR3 is TGTGCCAGCAGTGCCCGACAGATAGACACTGAAGCTTTCTTT. Amino acid sequence: CASSARQIDTEAFF. V is TRBV2 and J is TRBJ1-1, with a weak D call TRBD1 (5 bases). The V gene's germline CDR1 is SNHLY and CDR2 FYNNEI. Trimming cost V 4 bases and J 3 bases, with 12 bases left between them. The CDR3 loop spans 14 amino acids.

V is TRBV5-6 and J is TRBJ1-5; tentative D call: TRBD1 (6 bases). The germline V and J ends were trimmed by 2 bases and 7 bases, with 10 bases remaining between them. Germline CDR1 SGHDT, CDR2 YYEEEE. The CDR3 runs to 13 residues. CDR3 amino acids: CASSLGGRQPQHF. CDR3 nucleotides: TGTGCCAGCAGCTTAGGGGGGAGACAGCCCCAGCATTTT. The variable domain in full, completed from reference TRBV5-6 and TRBJ1-5, reads DAGVTQSPTHLIKTRGQQVTLRCSPKSGHDTVSWYQQALGQGPQFIFQYYEEEERQRGNFPDRFSGHQFPNYSSELNVNALLLGDSALYLCASSLGGRQPQHFGDGTRLSIL.

The V gene is TRBV4-2, the J gene TRBJ2-5; TRBD2 agrees at 7 bases. From germline, CDR1 is LGHNA and CDR2 YNFKEQ. With 1 base clipped from V and 3 bases from J, the junction kept 5 bases outside the gene matches. The CDR3 runs to 15 residues. CDR3 DNA sequence: TGTGCCAGCAGCCAAGGAAGAGCGGGGAAAGAGACCCAGTACTTC. Translation: CASSQGRAGKETQYF.

This clonotype showed up just a few times. This chain connects TRBV11-2 to TRBJ2-7; TRBD1 aligns across 9 bases. The ends lost 4 bases at V and 6 bases at J; junction bases unmatched: 7. The germline gives CDR1 SGHAT, CDR2 FQNNGV. The CDR3 loop spans 14 amino acids. The chain's CDR3 is CASSSGQGITEQYF. The CDR3 DNA sequence: TGTGCCAGCAGCTCGGGACAGGGAATCACCGAGCAGTACTTC.

V usage is TRBV3-1 and J usage is TRBJ1-5; D remains ambiguous. Trimming removed 3 bases from V and 7 bases from J, with 13 bases in between. Germline V lookup: CDR1 LGHDT, CDR2 YNNKEL (reference sequence). This CDR3 has 14 amino acids. The CDR3 region is CASSQGRIQQPQHF. As DNA, the CDR3 is TGTGCCAGCAGCCAGGGAAGGATACAGCAGCCCCAGCATTTT. The variable domain in full, completed from reference TRBV3-1 and TRBJ1-5, reads DTAVSQTPKYLVTQMGNDKSIKCEQNLGHDTMYWYKQDSKKFLKIMFSYNNKELIINETVPNRFSPKSPDKAHLNLHINSLELGDSAVYFCASSQGRIQQPQHFGDGTRLSIL.

The rearrangement uses TRBV7-2 and TRBJ2-7; D gene unclear. Looked up from germline, CDR1 is SGHTA and CDR2 is FQGNSA. The length of the CDR3 is 16 residues. Trimming left V 2 bases short and J 2 bases short, with 16 bases between. This CDR3 reads CASSLSVTIKAYEQYF. The CDR3 DNA sequence: TGTGCCAGCAGCTTATCGGTCACAATTAAGGCCTACGAGCAGTACTTC.

This rearrangement joins TRBV6-2 or TRBV6-3 to TRBJ2-5, with D possibly being TRBD1 (6 bases). The germline V and J ends were trimmed by 4 bases and 11 bases, with 11 bases remaining between them. The CDR3 contains 11 residues. Germline CDR1 reads MNHEY; CDR2 reads SVGEGT. The CDR3 DNA reads TGTGCCAGCAGTTCCACAGGGTCGCAGTACTTC. Translation: CASSSTGSQYF.

The chain carries TRBV21-1 and TRBJ2-5; the DNA was not used to check the table's D call, TRBD2. TRBV21-1 is flagged as a pseudogene. The CDR3 loop spans 16 amino acids. For the CDR3, the DNA is TGTGCCAGCAGCAAAGATGTTAGCGGGGGCCAAGAGACCCAGTACTTC. Translation: CASSKDVSGGQETQYF.

Only a few counts were recorded for this clonotype. This chain uses TRBV12-3 or TRBV12-4 with TRBJ2-6; D call uncertain. This CDR3 spans 15 amino acids. Trimming removed 5 bases from V and 2 bases from J, with 10 bases in between. CDR3 region: CASSTGGAGANVLTF. CDR3 nucleotide sequence: TGTGCCAGCAGTACCGGCGGAGCTGGGGCCAACGTCCTGACTTTC.

The chain carries TRBV6-5 and TRBJ2-5; no reliable D call. The CDR3 consists of 13 residues. Germline V gene data show CDR1 as MNHEY and CDR2 as SVGAGI. V was clipped by 6 bases and J by 7 bases, with 15 bases between them. CDR3: CASRKGPRGTQYF. The CDR3 DNA sequence: TGTGCCAGCAGGAAAGGTCCCCGCGGGACCCAGTACTTC.

This clonotype has just a few counts. The chain couples TRBV20-1 to TRBJ1-2, with unresolved D. This CDR3 has 11 residues. Trimming took off 2 bases at V and 4 bases at J, with 5 bases between the two ends. Germline V gene data show CDR1 as DFQATT and CDR2 as SNEGSKA (reference sequence). The CDR3 here is CSARPTYGYTF. The CDR3, as DNA: TGCAGTGCTAGACCTACCTATGGCTACACCTTC.

The rearrangement links TRBV11-2 to TRBJ2-1, with D hard to call. Germline V CDR1 and CDR2: SGHAT, FQNNGV. The CDR3 has 14 amino acids. With 3 bases removed from V and 6 bases from J, the gap between germline ends came to 12 bases. CDR3: CASSFGPTTNEQFF. The DNA of the CDR3 is TGTGCCAGCAGCTTTGGGCCTACTACCAATGAGCAGTTCTTC. Complete variable domain (other parts from reference TRBV11-2 and TRBJ2-1): EAGVAQSPRYKIIEKRQSVAFWCNPISGHATLYWYQQILGQGPKLLIQFQNNGVVDDSQLPKDRFSAERLKGVDSTLKIQPAKLEDSAVYLCASSFGPTTNEQFFGPGTRLTVL.

In this sample, this clonotype turned up once. V gene TRBV4-3 combines with J gene TRBJ1-1, with D maybe TRBD1 (6 bases). CDR1 LGHNA and CDR2 YSLEER come from the germline V gene. CDR3 length: 14 residues. Trimming stripped 1 base from V and 8 bases from J, with 14 bases between. For the CDR3, the DNA is TGCGCCAGCAGCCAAGGGTCAGGGGTAATGGAAGCTTTCTTT. It translates to CASSQGSGVMEAFF.

This chain connects TRBV3-1 to TRBJ1-2; TRBD1 might be the D (5 bases). Trimming left V 4 bases short and J 5 bases short, with 14 bases between. Germline CDR1 LGHDT, CDR2 YNNKEL (reference sequence). The CDR3 consists of 14 residues. The CDR3 spells CASSPLNGAYGYTF. The CDR3 DNA is TGTGCCAGCAGCCCCCTAAATGGGGCGTATGGCTACACCTTC.

Only a few counts were recorded for this clonotype. The chain uses TRBV28 and TRBJ2-4; D might be TRBD1 (6 bases). Germline CDR1 reads MDHEN; CDR2 reads SYDVKM. CDR3 length: 16 residues. Trimming left V 5 bases short and J 0 bases short, with 14 bases between. In DNA, the CDR3 is TGTGCCAGCAGTCCACAGGGAAATTTAGCCAAAAACATTCAGTACTTC. This gives the protein CASSPQGNLAKNIQYF.

This sequence joins TRBV27 and TRBJ2-1; D not resolved. V was cut by 6 bases and J by 9 bases, with 15 bases left in between. Germline-derived CDR1 and CDR2 are MNHEY and SMNVEV (reference sequence). The CDR3 has 13 residues. The DNA of the CDR3 is TGTGCCAGCAGACTAAACACAGACTCTGAGCAGTTCTTC. This gives the protein CASRLNTDSEQFF.